This T cell receptor beta chain was documented in a study of CD8+ T cells in alopecia areata. Study overall: At a dose of 5 to 10 mg twice daily, oral tofacitinib was given to treated patients. Tofacitinib was given for 6 to 18 months, then stopped for 6 months.

Lesional scalp punch biopsies and peripheral blood were collected from alopecia areata patients. The CDR3 runs 14 residues. Germline-derived CDR1 and CDR2 are LGHNT and FRNRAP. With 7 bases clipped from V and 6 bases from J, the junction kept 8 bases outside the gene matches. Study-level results: Higher clonality than in normal scalp was seen in lesional scalp, especially alopecia totalis/universalis.

To note about this clone: Its antigen is not identified.

Following extraction, RNA underwent reverse transcription to cDNA, which served as the sequencing template. Some clones are missing from TCRdb's copy, which holds only in-frame ones; the method was immunoSEQ multiplex PCR. The table lists 100,000 to 150,000 clones, more than 40% of them singletons. The sequenced sample was CD8+ T cells sorted from blood, obtained at week 0. The chain carries TRBV12-5 and TRBJ2-1, with TRBD2 matching over 8 bases. The source of this sequence is a human donor with alopecia areata. CDR3 DNA: TGTGCTAGTGCCACCCCGGGGGGGCTCAATGAGCAGTTCTTC. It specifies CASATPGGLNEQFF.